The next 24 T cell receptor beta chains were all read from a single sample in a study of vaccination and CD4 T cells after COVID-19. Treatment specified: approximately nine-day PBMC culture with coronavirus spike peptide pools or control peptides (ViraFEST assay). The assay that was used to sequence DNA from cultured CD4+ T cells was the Oncomine TCR Beta short-read assay. From the PCR reads, TCRdb called clonotypes with MiXCR, one entry per CDR3 protein. In the table there are 8,500 to 14,000 distinct CDR3 sequences, 40% to 50% of which are singletons. No antigens are known for them. The specimen was CD4+ T cells from blood, cultured in vitro. These receptors originate from a human donor who had recovered from COVID-19.

This chain joins TRBV7-2 and TRBJ1-1; D unresolved. Trimming shortened V by 0 bases and J by 1 base, and 3 bases separated the two germline ends. The germline V gene encodes CDR1 SGHTA and CDR2 FQGNSA. The CDR3 loop spans 13 amino acids. CDR3 nucleotides: TGTGCCAGCAGCTTAGCAGGGAACACTGAAGCTTTCTTT. Encoded protein: CASSLAGNTEAFF.

This rearrangement joins TRBV6-2 or TRBV6-3 to TRBJ1-5, with D possibly TRBD1 on 5 matching bases. There are 12 residues in the CDR3. Trimming cost V 1 base and J 10 bases, with 8 bases left between them. CDR1 MNHEY and CDR2 SVGEGT come from the germline V gene. CDR3: CASSYLQGPQHF. The CDR3 DNA is TGTGCCAGCAGTTACTTGCAGGGTCCCCAGCATTTT.

The rearrangement joins TRBV5-1 to TRBJ1-2, with 7 bases that match TRBD1. Germline CDR1 is SGHRS and CDR2 is YFSETQ. This CDR3 comprises 19 residues. The V segment lost 0 bases and the J segment 1 base; nucleotides outside the gene matches: 15. CDR3 region: CASSLVLTQRDRDNYGYTF. Written as DNA, the CDR3 is TGCGCCAGCAGCTTGGTTCTGACACAACGGGACAGAGATAACTATGGCTACACCTTC.

The rearrangement uses TRBV19 and TRBJ1-2; 8 bases fit TRBD1. V shed 8 bases and J 3 bases; nucleotides not matched to a gene: 5. CDR3 length equals 13 residues. Germline values: CDR1 LNHDA, CDR2 SQIVND (reference sequence). CDR3 in amino acids: CASFGQGYYGYTF. The CDR3 bases are TGTGCCAGTTTCGGACAGGGCTACTATGGCTACACCTTC. Based on the CDR3 plus reference TRBV19 and TRBJ1-2, the full variable domain is DGGITQSPKYLFRKEGQNVTLSCEQNLNHDAMYWYRQDPGQGLRLIYYSQIVNDFQKGDIAEGYSVSREKKESFPLTVTSAQKNPTAFYLCASFGQGYYGYTFGSGTRLTVV.

In its sample, this clonotype was seen once. This chain links TRBV11-2 with TRBJ1-1; D is unresolved. The CDR3 is 13 amino acids. V lost 3 bases to trimming and J lost 0 bases, with 5 bases between them. CDR1 and CDR2 (germline): SGHAT, FQNNGV. Written as DNA, the CDR3 is TGTGCCAGCAGCTTTCAAGTGAACACTGAAGCTTTCTTT. Its translation: CASSFQVNTEAFF.

In this sample, this clonotype turned up a few times. The chain carries TRBV27 and TRBJ2-4, with TRBD2 identical over 12 bases. The CDR3 loop spans 18 amino acids. From germline, CDR1 is MNHEY and CDR2 SMNVEV (reference sequence). J lost 0 bases, V lost 5 bases, and 8 bases had no gene match. This CDR3 is CASSARTSGALAKNIQYF. The CDR3 bases are TGTGCCAGCAGTGCCCGGACTAGCGGGGCCCTAGCCAAAAACATTCAGTACTTC.

The rearrangement joins TRBV5-5 to TRBJ2-5, with 9 bases lining up with TRBD2. Germline CDR1 reads SGHKS; CDR2 reads YYEKEE (reference sequence). The V and J ends lost 4 bases and 5 bases, in that order; junction bases with no gene match: 6. The CDR3 runs 14 residues. The CDR3 DNA reads as TGTGCCAGCAGCAGGACTAGCGCGTATGAGACCCAGTACTTC. Its protein is CASSRTSAYETQYF.

The V and J genes are TRBV5-1 and TRBJ2-1, with no clear D. V was clipped by 0 bases and J by 10 bases, with 14 bases between them. Germline V gene lookup returns CDR1 SGHRS and CDR2 YFSETQ. This CDR3 contains 14 residues. CDR3 in amino acids: CASSLGTGSREQFF. As DNA, the CDR3 is TGCGCCAGCAGCTTGGGGACGGGCAGTCGGGAGCAGTTCTTC. The full variable domain, its missing parts supplied by reference TRBV5-1 and TRBJ2-1, is KAGVTQTPRYLIKTRGQQVTLSCSPISGHRSVSWYQQTPGQGLQFLFEYFSETQRNKGNFPGRFSGRQFSNSRSEMNVSTLELGDSALYLCASSLGTGSREQFFGPGTRLTVL.

The chain recombines TRBV30 with TRBJ1-2; D is possibly TRBD1 (5 bases). CDR1 GTSNPN and CDR2 SVGIG come from the germline V gene (reference sequence). The CDR3 runs to 16 residues. V lost 0 bases and J lost 5, with 19 bases in between. CDR3 amino acids: CAWSVLGGTVGYGYTF. CDR3 bases: TGTGCCTGGAGTGTACTTGGGGGGACGGTTGGTTATGGCTACACCTTC.

The V and J genes are TRBV10-3 and TRBJ2-7; 11 bases are a match to TRBD1. Germline CDR1 reads ENHRY; CDR2 reads SYGVKD. Trimming at V came to 4 bases and at J to 3 bases, leaving 5 bases not matched to a gene. CDR3 length equals 15 residues. The CDR3 loop is CAISGGQGGYYEQYF. In DNA form, the CDR3 reads TGTGCCATCAGTGGGGGACAGGGGGGATACTACGAGCAGTACTTC.

This clonotype has just a few counts. V and J are TRBV20-1 and TRBJ1-1, with D possibly being TRBD1 (6 bases). V was cut by 4 bases and J by 0 bases, with 12 bases left in between. The germline gives CDR1 DFQATT, CDR2 SNEGSKA (reference sequence). CDR3 size: 14 residues. Written as DNA, the CDR3 is TGCAGTGCTATTTCCGGGACACTGAACACTGAAGCTTTCTTT. Translation gives CSAISGTLNTEAFF.

CDR3 in amino acids: CASGSGLGEQFF. The CDR3 DNA reads TGTGCCAGCGGCTCCGGATTAGGCGAGCAGTTCTTC. The genes are TRBV2 and TRBJ2-1; D uncertain. Germline V CDR1 and CDR2: SNHLY, FYNNEI. V shed 8 bases and J shed 10 bases, with 15 bases lying between them. CDR3 length equals 12 residues.

This clonotype occurred a few times. This sequence joins TRBV12-3 or TRBV12-4 and TRBJ1-2, with D hard to call. Trimming took 1 base from V and 6 from J, leaving 15 bases between them. The CDR3 spans 15 residues. This chain's CDR3 is CASSLGLLGSDGYTF. CDR3 sequence (DNA): TGTGCCAGCAGTTTAGGGTTGCTGGGTTCGGATGGCTACACCTTC.

The genes are TRBV18 and TRBJ1-1; no clear D gene. The V end lost 2 bases, the J end lost 4 bases, and 8 bases lay between the germline ends. This CDR3 spans 13 amino acids. The germline V gene encodes CDR1 KGHSH and CDR2 LQKENI. The DNA for the CDR3 is TGTGCCAGCTCACCAGGGGAGGGCACTGAAGCTTTCTTT. It encodes CASSPGEGTEAFF.

This clonotype has just one count. This chain joins TRBV12-3 or TRBV12-4 and TRBJ2-3; 7 bases fit TRBD2. After removal of 5 bases from V and 0 bases from J, the junction contained 14 bases not matched to a gene. This CDR3 comprises 18 residues. For the CDR3, the DNA is TGTGCCAGCAGTCCCCTTGCGGGGGTTCCCCTCAGCACAGATACGCAGTATTTT. Translating gives CASSPLAGVPLSTDTQYF.

The chain employs TRBV10-3 and TRBJ1-2; 9 bases are a match to TRBD1. Unmatched junction bases numbered 3, after V lost 5 bases and J lost 2 bases. This CDR3 spans 14 amino acids. Germline CDR1 ENHRY, CDR2 SYGVKD. This CDR3 reads CAISPGTGNYGYTF. The CDR3 DNA follows: TGTGCCATCAGTCCCGGGACAGGGAACTATGGCTACACCTTC.

J is TRBJ2-7 and V is TRBV6-2 or TRBV6-3; D is perhaps TRBD1 (5 bases). This CDR3 region has 15 residues. Between the trimmed V and J ends, which lost 4 bases and 6 bases, there was a span of 19 bases. Germline V gene data show CDR1 as MNHEY and CDR2 as SVGEGT. The CDR3 sequence is CASSSTSLLRVEQYF. The CDR3 region has the DNA TGTGCCAGCAGTTCAACTTCATTACTCAGGGTCGAGCAGTACTTC.

The chain has TRBV5-1 and TRBJ1-1; no reliable D call. The CDR3 runs 16 residues. Trimming pared 0 bases from V and 1 base from J, leaving 13 bases between. CDR1 and CDR2 (germline): SGHRS, YFSETQ. The CDR3 loop is CASSLDGFFANTEAFF. The CDR3 DNA reads TGCGCCAGCAGCTTGGATGGTTTTTTCGCGAACACTGAAGCTTTCTTT.

V is TRBV6-1 and J is TRBJ1-3; maybe TRBD1 (6 bases). The CDR3 covers 16 residues. V gave up 6 bases and J gave up 4 bases, with 19 bases separating them. Germline CDR1 and CDR2: MNHNS and SASEGT. This CDR3 reads CASSRGFPGAGNTIYF. DNA of the CDR3: TGTGCCAGCAGCCGAGGATTTCCGGGGGCCGGAAACACCATATATTTT.

V and J are TRBV10-1 and TRBJ1-1; TRBD1 is a possible D gene (5 bases). The germline gives CDR1 WNHNN, CDR2 SYGVQD (reference sequence). This CDR3 contains 14 residues. With 3 bases removed from V and 4 bases from J, the gap between germline ends came to 12 bases. CDR3 residues: CASSEEGKGTEAFF. CDR3 DNA: TGCGCCAGCAGTGAAGAGGGGAAGGGCACTGAAGCTTTCTTT.

The chain is built from TRBV4-1 and TRBJ1-1; D call uncertain. CDR1 and CDR2 (germline): MGHRA, YSYEKL. Trimming took 1 base from V and 9 from J, leaving 27 bases between them. The CDR3 has 18 amino acids. Here the CDR3 DNA reads TGCGCCAGCAGCCAAGCTTTTCGATCCTACGTCCCGAAACCTCAAGCTTTCTTT. It specifies CASSQAFRSYVPKPQAFF.

The rearrangement uses TRBV11-2 and TRBJ2-1, with 7 bases lining up with TRBD1. Trimming took 8 bases from V and 9 from J; bases not matched to a gene: 4. The germline V gene encodes CDR1 SGHAT and CDR2 FQNNGV. The length of the CDR3 is 11 residues. The CDR3 DNA reads TGTGCCAGCCGAACAGGGGTTGAGCAGTTCTTC. Translated, it gives CASRTGVEQFF.

The gene calls are TRBV11-2 and TRBJ2-1; D remains ambiguous. The CDR3 consists of 13 residues. Trimming pared 3 bases from V and 3 bases from J, leaving 6 bases between. Per germline, CDR1 SGHAT and CDR2 FQNNGV. The CDR3 DNA reads TGTGCCAGCAGCTTCCCTAGCTACAATGAGCAGTTCTTC. This encodes CASSFPSYNEQFF.

V gene TRBV5-1 combines with J gene TRBJ1-1; 9 positions agree with TRBD1. CDR3 length: 16 residues. Germline CDR1 reads SGHRS; CDR2 reads YFSETQ. With 4 bases clipped from V and 0 bases from J, the junction kept 7 bases outside the gene matches. The CDR3 bases are TGCGCCAGCAGCGTCGGGACAGGGAACATGAACACTGAAGCTTTCTTT. As protein: CASSVGTGNMNTEAFF.